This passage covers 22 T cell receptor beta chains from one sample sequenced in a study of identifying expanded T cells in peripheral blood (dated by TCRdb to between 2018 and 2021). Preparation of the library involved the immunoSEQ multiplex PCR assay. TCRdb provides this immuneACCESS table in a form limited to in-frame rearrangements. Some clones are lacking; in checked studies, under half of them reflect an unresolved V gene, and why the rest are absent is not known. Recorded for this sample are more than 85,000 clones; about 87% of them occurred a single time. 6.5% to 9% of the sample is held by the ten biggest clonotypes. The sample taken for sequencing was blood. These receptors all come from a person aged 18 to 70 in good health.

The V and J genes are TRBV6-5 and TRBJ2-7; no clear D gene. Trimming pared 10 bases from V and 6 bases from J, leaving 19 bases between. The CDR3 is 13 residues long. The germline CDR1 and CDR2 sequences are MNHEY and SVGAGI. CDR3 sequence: CATRSVAPAEQYF. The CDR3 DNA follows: TGTGCCACCAGGTCGGTGGCCCCAGCCGAGCAGTACTTC.

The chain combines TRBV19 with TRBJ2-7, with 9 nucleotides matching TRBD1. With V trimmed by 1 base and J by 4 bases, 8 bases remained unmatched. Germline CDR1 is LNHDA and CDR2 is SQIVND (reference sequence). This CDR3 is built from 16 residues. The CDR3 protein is CASSIVVRTGVYEQYF. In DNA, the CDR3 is TGTGCCAGTAGTATAGTGGTCCGGACAGGGGTATACGAGCAGTACTTC.

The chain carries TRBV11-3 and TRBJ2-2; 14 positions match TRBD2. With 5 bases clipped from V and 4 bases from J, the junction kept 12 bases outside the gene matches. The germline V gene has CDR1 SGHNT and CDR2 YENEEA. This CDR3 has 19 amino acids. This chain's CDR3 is CASSPRAGTSGGGTGELFF. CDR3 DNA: TGTGCCAGCAGCCCGCGAGCCGGGACTAGCGGGGGCGGCACCGGGGAGCTGTTTTTT.

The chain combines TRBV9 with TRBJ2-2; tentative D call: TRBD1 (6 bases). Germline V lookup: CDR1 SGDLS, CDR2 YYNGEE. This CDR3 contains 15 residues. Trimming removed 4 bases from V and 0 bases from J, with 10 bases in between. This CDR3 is CASSPRTANTGELFF. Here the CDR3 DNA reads TGTGCCAGCAGCCCAAGGACAGCGAACACCGGGGAGCTGTTTTTT.

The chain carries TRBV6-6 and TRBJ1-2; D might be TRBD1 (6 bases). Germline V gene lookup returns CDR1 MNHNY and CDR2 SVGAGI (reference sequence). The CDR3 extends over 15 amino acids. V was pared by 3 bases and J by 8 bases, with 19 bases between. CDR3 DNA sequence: TGTGCCAGCAGTTATGGGGCAGGGACAATGGGAGGCTACACCTTC. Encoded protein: CASSYGAGTMGGYTF.

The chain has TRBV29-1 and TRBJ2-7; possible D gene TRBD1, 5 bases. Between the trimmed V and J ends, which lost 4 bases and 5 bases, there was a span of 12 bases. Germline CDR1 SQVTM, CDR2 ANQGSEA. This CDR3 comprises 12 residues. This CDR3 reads CSVARVFDEQYF. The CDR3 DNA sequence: TGCAGCGTTGCCAGGGTCTTCGACGAGCAGTACTTC.

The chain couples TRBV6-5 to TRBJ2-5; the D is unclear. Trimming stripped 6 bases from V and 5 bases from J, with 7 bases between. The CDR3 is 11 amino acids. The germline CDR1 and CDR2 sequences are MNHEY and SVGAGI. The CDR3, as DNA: TGTGCCAGCAGATCAAGGGAGACCCAGTACTTC. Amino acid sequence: CASRSRETQYF.

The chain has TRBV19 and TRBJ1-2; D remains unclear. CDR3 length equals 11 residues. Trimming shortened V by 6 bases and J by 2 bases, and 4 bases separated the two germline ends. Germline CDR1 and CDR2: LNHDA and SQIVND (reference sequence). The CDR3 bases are TGTGCCAGTAGCGGAAACTATGGCTACACCTTC. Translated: CASSGNYGYTF.

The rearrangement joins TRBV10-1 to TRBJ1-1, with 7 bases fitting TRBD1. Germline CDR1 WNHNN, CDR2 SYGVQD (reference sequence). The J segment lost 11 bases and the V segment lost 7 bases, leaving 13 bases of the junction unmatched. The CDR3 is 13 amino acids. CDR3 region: CASISRDRVEAFF. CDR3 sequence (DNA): TGCGCCAGCATCAGTCGAGACAGGGTGGAGGCTTTCTTT.

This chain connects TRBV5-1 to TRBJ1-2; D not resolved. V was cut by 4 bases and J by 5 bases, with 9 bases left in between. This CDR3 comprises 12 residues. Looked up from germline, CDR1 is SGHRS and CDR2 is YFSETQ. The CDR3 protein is CASSGVEYGYTF. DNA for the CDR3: TGCGCCAGCAGCGGGGTGGAGTATGGCTACACCTTC.

Here the CDR3 DNA reads TGTGCCAGCAGTGCGCGGACATACTTTCAGCCCCAGCATTTT. This sequence encodes CASSARTYFQPQHF. The V and J genes are TRBV2 and TRBJ1-5; maybe TRBD1 (5 bases). V was trimmed by 4 bases and J by 6 bases, leaving 13 bases between them. Germline loops: CDR1 SNHLY, CDR2 FYNNEI. The CDR3 consists of 14 residues.

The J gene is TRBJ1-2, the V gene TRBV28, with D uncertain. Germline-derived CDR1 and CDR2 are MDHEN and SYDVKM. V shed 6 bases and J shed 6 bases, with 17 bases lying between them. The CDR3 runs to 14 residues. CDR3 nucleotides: TGTGCCAGCAGCCTAACCGACGACGGAAATGGCTACACCTTC. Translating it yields CASSLTDDGNGYTF.

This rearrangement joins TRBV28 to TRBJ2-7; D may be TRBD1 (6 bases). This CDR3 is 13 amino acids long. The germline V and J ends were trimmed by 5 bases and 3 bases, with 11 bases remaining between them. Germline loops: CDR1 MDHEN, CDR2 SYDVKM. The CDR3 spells CASSTGISYEQYF. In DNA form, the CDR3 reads TGTGCCAGCAGTACAGGGATTAGCTACGAGCAGTACTTC.

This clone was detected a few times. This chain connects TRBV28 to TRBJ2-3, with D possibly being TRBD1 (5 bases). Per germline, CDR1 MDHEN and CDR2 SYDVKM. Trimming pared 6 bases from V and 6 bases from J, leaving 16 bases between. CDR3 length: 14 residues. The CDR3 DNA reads TGTGCCAGCAGAGCACATGGGGCCGTGGATACGCAGTATTTT. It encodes CASRAHGAVDTQYF.

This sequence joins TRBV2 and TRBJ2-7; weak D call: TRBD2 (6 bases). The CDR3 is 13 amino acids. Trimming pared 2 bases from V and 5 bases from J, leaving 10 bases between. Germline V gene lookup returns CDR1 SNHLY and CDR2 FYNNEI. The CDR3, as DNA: TGTGCCAGCAGTGAATTAGGCGGGAACGAGCAGTACTTC. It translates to CASSELGGNEQYF. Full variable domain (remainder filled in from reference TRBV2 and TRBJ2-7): EPEVTQTPSHQVTQMGQEVILRCVPISNHLYFYWYRQILGQKVEFLVSFYNNEISEKSEIFDDQFSVERPDGSNFTLKIRSTKLEDSAMYFCASSELGGNEQYFGPGTRLTVT.

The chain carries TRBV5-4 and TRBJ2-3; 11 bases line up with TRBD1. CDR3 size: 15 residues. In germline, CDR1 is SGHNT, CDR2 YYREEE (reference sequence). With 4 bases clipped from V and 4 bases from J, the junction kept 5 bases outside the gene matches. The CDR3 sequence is CASSLDRGLADTQYF. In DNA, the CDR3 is TGTGCCAGCAGCCTGGACAGGGGGCTGGCAGATACGCAGTATTTT.

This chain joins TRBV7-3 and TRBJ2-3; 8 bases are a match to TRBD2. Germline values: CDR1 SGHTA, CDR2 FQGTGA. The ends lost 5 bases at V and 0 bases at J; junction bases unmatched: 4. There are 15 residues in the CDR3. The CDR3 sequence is CASSISSGSTDTQYF. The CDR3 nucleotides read TGTGCCAGCAGCATCTCTAGCGGGAGCACAGATACGCAGTATTTT. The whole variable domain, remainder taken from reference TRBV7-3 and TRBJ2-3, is GAGVSQTPSNKVTEKGKYVELRCDPISGHTALYWYRQSLGQGPEFLIYFQGTGAADDSGLPNDRFFAVRPEGSVSTLKIQRTERGDSAVYLCASSISSGSTDTQYFGPGTRLTVL.

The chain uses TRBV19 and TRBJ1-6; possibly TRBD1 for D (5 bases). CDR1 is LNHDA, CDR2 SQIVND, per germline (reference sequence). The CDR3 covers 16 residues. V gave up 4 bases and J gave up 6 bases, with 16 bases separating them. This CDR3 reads CASSTLDSSGNSPLHF. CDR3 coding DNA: TGTGCCAGTAGTACCCTTGACAGTAGTGGTAATTCACCCCTCCACTTT.

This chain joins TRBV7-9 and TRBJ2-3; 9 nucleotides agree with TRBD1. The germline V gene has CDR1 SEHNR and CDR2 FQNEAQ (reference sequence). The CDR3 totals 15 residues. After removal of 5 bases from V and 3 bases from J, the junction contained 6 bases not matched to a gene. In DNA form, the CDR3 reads TGTGCCAGCAGCCCCCGGGGACAGGGAACAGATACGCAGTATTTT. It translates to CASSPRGQGTDTQYF.

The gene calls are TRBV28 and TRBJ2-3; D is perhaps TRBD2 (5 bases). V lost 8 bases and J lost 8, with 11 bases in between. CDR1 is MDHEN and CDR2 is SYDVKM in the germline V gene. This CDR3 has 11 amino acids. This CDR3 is CASDYGLTQYF. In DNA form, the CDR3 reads TGTGCCAGCGACTATGGGCTTACGCAGTATTTT.

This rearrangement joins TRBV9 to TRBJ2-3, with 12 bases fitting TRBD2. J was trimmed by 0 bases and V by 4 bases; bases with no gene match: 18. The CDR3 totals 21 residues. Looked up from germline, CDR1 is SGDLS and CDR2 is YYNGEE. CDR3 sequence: CASSSRSGLAGGTISTDTQYF. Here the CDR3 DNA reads TGTGCCAGCAGCTCCCGGAGCGGCCTAGCGGGGGGGACTATTAGCACAGATACGCAGTATTTT.

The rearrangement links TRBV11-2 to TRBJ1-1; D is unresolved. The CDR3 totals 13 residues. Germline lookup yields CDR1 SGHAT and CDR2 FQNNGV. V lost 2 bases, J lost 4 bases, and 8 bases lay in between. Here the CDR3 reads CASSLSETTEAFF. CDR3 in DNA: TGTGCCAGCAGCTTATCGGAAACCACTGAAGCTTTCTTT. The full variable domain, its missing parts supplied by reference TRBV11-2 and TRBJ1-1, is EAGVAQSPRYKIIEKRQSVAFWCNPISGHATLYWYQQILGQGPKLLIQFQNNGVVDDSQLPKDRFSAERLKGVDSTLKIQPAKLEDSAVYLCASSLSETTEAFFGQGTRLTVV.